What follows are 6 T cell receptor beta chains derived from one specimen sequenced in a study of blood T cell repertoires in COVID-19. Here immunoSEQ multiplex PCR was the method, and the copy in TCRdb shows in-frame clones only, minus some. The sample includes under 250,000 clones, 80% to 90% of them seen just once. Sequencing was done on a sample of PBMCs or T cells enriched from blood (not recorded which). These receptors all come from a woman between 25 and 40 years old who had been exposed to COVID-19.

As concerns this clone: Other DNA sequences in the sample encode the same CDR3. V and J are TRBV9 and TRBJ1-2; no reliable D call. The CDR3 has 14 residues. Trimming cost V 0 bases and J 4 bases, with 10 bases left between them. Germline assignment: CDR1 SGDLS and CDR2 YYNGEE. CDR3 amino acids: CASSVGGGSYGYTF. The DNA for the CDR3 is TGTGCCAGCAGCGTAGGCGGAGGATCCTATGGCTACACCTTC.

This clone turned up a few times. This chain joins TRBV19 and TRBJ1-2; D is possibly TRBD1 (6 bases). V lost 5 bases, J lost 4 bases, and 17 bases lay in between. The CDR3 covers 15 residues. The germline CDR1 and CDR2 sequences are LNHDA and SQIVND (reference sequence). In DNA, the CDR3 is TGTGCCAGTAGTGATACGACGACAGGCTTCTATGGCTACACCTTC. Its protein is CASSDTTTGFYGYTF.

The chain links TRBV6-4 to TRBJ2-7; 11 bases are shared with TRBD2. The CDR3 is made up of 17 amino acids. V trimming: 6 bases; J trimming: 2 bases; junction bases outside the gene matches: 12. CDR1 is MRHNA and CDR2 is SNTAGT in the germline V gene. The CDR3 region has the DNA TGTGCCAGCAGGTTCCTTCCTCCTAGCGGGAGGACCTACGAGCAGTACTTC. Translating it yields CASRFLPPSGRTYEQYF.

The chain uses TRBV4-1 and TRBJ1-1; weak D call: TRBD1 (6 bases). Trimming pared 4 bases from V and 6 bases from J, leaving 15 bases between. The CDR3 is 14 residues long. Germline values: CDR1 MGHRA, CDR2 YSYEKL. Here the CDR3 DNA reads TGCGCCAGCAGCCTCAGAACAGGGATGGCTGAAGCTTTCTTT. Translation gives CASSLRTGMAEAFF.

This clone has only a few counts. The CDR3 here is CASSTPGQGVDEQFF. CDR3 sequence (DNA): TGTGCCAGTAGTACCCCGGGACAGGGGGTCGATGAGCAGTTCTTC. This rearrangement joins TRBV19 to TRBJ2-1; 11 positions agree with TRBD1. CDR3 length: 15 amino acids. Germline-derived CDR1 and CDR2 are LNHDA and SQIVND (reference sequence). V lost 4 bases and J lost 8; bases outside the gene matches: 7.

The chain employs TRBV7-2 and TRBJ2-5; 10 positions match TRBD1. Germline V gives CDR1 SGHTA, CDR2 FQGNSA. The CDR3 totals 16 residues. V trimming: 2 bases; J trimming: 4 bases; junction bases outside the gene matches: 7. CDR3 residues: CASSLLGTGVGETQYF. For the CDR3, the DNA is TGTGCCAGCAGCTTACTCGGGACAGGGGTTGGAGAGACCCAGTACTTC.